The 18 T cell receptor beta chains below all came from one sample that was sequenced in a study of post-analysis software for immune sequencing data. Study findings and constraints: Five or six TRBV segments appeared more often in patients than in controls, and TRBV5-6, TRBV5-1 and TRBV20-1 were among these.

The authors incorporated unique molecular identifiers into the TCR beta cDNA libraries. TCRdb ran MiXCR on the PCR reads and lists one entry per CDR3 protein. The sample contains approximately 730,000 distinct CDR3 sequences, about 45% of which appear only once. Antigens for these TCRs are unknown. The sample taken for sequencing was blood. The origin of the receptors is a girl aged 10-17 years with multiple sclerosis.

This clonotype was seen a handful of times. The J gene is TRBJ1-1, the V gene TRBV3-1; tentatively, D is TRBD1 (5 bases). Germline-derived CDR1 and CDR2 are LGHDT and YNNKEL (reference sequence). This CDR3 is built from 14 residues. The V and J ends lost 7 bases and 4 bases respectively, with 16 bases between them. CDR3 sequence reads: CASMPWGASTEAFF. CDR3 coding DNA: TGTGCCAGCATGCCCTGGGGCGCTTCCACTGAAGCTTTCTTT. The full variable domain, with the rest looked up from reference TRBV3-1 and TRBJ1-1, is DTAVSQTPKYLVTQMGNDKSIKCEQNLGHDTMYWYKQDSKKFLKIMFSYNNKELIINETVPNRFSPKSPDKAHLNLHINSLELGDSAVYFCASMPWGASTEAFFGQGTRLTVV.

The CDR3 loop is CASSGRTANEQFF. DNA for the CDR3: TGTGCCAGCAGTGGCAGGACAGCCAATGAGCAGTTCTTC. This chain connects TRBV12-3 or TRBV12-4 to TRBJ2-1, with D maybe TRBD1 (6 bases). CDR3 length: 13 residues. Trimming removed 5 bases at V and 6 bases at J, with 11 bases between.

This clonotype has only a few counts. The CDR3 reads CAVDTDYTDTQYF. CDR3 sequence (DNA): TGTGCCGTCGACACCGACTATACAGATACGCAGTATTTT. This chain links TRBV24-1 with TRBJ2-3; D is perhaps TRBD2 (5 bases). CDR3 length: 13 residues. Germline CDR1 is KGHDR and CDR2 is SFDVKD. V shed 12 bases and J shed 3 bases, with 15 bases lying between them.

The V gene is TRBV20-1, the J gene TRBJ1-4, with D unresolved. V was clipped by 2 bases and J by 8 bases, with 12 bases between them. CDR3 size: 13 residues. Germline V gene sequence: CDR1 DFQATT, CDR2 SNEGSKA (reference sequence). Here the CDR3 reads CSARTPDGEKLFF. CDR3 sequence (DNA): TGCAGTGCTAGAACCCCGGACGGCGAAAAACTGTTTTTT.

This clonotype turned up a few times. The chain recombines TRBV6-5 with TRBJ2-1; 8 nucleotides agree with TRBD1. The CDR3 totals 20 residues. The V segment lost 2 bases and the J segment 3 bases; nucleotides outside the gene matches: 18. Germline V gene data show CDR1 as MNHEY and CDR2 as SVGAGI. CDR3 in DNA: TGTGCCAGCAGTTACCGGGCCCGGACAGGGCCGACTCTCCTCTACAATGAGCAGTTCTTC. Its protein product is CASSYRARTGPTLLYNEQFF.

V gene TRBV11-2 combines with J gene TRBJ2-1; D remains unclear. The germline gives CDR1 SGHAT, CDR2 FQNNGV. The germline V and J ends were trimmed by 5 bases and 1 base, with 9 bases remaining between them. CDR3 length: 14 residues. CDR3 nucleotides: TGTGCCAGCAGCCTCAAGCTATCCTACAATGAGCAGTTCTTC. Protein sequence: CASSLKLSYNEQFF.

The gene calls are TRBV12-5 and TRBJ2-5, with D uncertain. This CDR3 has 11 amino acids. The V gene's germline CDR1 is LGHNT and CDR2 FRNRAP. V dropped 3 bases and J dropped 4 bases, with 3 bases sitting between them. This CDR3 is CASGFGETQYF. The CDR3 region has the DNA TGTGCTAGTGGTTTTGGAGAGACCCAGTACTTC.

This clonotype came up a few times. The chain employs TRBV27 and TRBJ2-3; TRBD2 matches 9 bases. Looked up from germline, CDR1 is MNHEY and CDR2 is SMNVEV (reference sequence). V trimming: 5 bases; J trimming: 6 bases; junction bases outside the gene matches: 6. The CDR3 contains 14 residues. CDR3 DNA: TGTGCCAGCAGTCCGAGGACTAGCGTGGATACGCAGTATTTT. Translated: CASSPRTSVDTQYF.

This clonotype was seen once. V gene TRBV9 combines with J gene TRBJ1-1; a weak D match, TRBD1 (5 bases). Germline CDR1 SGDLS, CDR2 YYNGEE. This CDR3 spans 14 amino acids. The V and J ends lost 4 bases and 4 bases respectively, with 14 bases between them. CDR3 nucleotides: TGTGCCAGCAGCCCTTTCATCGGGGGCACTGAAGCTTTCTTT. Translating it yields CASSPFIGGTEAFF. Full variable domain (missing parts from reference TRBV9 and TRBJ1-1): DSGVTQTPKHLITATGQRVTLRCSPRSGDLSVYWYQQSLDQGLQFLIQYYNGEERAKGNILERFSAQQFPDLHSELNLSSLELGDSALYFCASSPFIGGTEAFFGQGTRLTVV.

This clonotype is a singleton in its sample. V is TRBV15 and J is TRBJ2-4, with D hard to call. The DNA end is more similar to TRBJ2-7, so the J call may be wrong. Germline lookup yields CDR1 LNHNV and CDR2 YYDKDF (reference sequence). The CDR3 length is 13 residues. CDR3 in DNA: TGTGCCACCAGCAGAGATGAGAGCTACGAGCAGTACTTC. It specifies CATSRDESYEQYF.

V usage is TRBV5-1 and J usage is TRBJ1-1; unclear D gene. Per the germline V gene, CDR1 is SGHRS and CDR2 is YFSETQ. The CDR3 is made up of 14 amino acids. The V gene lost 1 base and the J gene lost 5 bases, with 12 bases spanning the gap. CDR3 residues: CASSLFGQETEAFF. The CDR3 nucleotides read TGCGCCAGCAGCTTGTTCGGGCAGGAGACTGAAGCTTTCTTT.

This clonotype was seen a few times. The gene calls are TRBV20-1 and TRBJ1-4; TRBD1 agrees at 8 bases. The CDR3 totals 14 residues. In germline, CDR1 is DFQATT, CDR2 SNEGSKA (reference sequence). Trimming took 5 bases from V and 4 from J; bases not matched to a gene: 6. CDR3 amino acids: CSASRTGINEKLFF. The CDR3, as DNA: TGCAGTGCTTCCCGGACAGGGATTAATGAAAAACTGTTTTTT.

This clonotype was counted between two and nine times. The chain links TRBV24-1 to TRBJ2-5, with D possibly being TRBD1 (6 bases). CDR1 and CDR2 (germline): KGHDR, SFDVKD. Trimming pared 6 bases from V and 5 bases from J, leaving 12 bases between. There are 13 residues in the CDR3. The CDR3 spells CATSKGGKETQYF. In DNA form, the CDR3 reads TGTGCCACCAGTAAAGGGGGTAAGGAGACCCAGTACTTC.

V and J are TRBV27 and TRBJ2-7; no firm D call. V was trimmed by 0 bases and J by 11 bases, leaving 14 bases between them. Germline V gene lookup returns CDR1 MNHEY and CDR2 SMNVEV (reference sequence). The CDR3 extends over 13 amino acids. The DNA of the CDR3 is TGTGCCAGCAGTTTATCCCTGGCCACAGCCGAGTACTTC. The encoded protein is CASSLSLATAEYF.

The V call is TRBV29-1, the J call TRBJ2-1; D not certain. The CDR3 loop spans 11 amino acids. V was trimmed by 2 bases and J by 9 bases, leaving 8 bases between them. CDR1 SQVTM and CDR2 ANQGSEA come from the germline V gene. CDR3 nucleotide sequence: TGCAGCGTTGAACCAGAGTTTGAGCAGTTCTTC. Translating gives CSVEPEFEQFF.

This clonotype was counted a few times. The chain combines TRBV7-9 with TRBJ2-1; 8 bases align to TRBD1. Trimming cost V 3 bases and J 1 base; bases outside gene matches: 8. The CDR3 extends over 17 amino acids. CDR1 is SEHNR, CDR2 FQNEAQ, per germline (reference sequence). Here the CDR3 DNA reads TGTGCCAGCAGCTTCTCAACCACAGGGGGTTCCTACAATGAGCAGTTCTTC. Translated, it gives CASSFSTTGGSYNEQFF.

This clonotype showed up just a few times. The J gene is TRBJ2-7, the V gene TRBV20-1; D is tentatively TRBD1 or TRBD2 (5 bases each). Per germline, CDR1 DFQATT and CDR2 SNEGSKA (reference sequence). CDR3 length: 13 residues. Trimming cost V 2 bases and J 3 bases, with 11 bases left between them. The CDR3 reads CSARRDVGYEQYF. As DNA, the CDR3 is TGCAGTGCTAGAAGGGACGTCGGCTACGAGCAGTACTTC.

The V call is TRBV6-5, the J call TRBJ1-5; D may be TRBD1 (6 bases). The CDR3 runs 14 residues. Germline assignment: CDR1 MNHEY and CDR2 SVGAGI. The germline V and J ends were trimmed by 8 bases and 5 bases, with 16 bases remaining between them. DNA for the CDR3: TGTGCCAGCGGGGGGCGGGGTAAGGATCAGCCCCAGCATTTT. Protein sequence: CASGGRGKDQPQHF.